The rows below give T cell receptor beta chains drawn from one sample of a study of cytomegalovirus exposure and HLA in healthy donors. TCRdb keeps only in-frame clones here, not all; method: immunoSEQ multiplex PCR. Altogether approximately 150,000 clones are present, about 80% being singletons, with the ten largest covering roughly 2%. Sequencing input: PBMCs. Receptors were obtained from a man in his forties in good health and CMV-seronegative. Both conserved end residues are part of each CDR3. D genes are given only for firm matches. The size of a clone is reported for some rows only, either as once, few or many, or as a class for expanded clones.

TRBJ2-2 | TRBV27 | . | TRBD2 | TGTGCCAGCCGCCCCGGGACTAGCGGGAGGGTTGTTAGGGACACCGGGGAGCTGTTTTTT | CASRPGTSGRVVRDTGELFF
TRBJ1-1 | TRBV27 | . | . | TGTGCCAGCAGTTTATACAGGGCCACTGAAGCTTTCTTT | CASSLYRATEAFF
TRBJ2-3 | TRBV28 | . | TRBD2 | TGTGCCAGCAGTCTTCCGGGACTAGCGGGAGCGGGTGTGCGCACAGATACGCAGTATTTT | CASSLPGLAGAGVRTDTQYF
TRBJ2-7 | TRBV9 | . | TRBD2 | TGTGCCAGCAGCGTAGGGATGGGACTAGCGGGAGTTGGGGAGCAGTACTTC | CASSVGMGLAGVGEQYF
TRBJ2-5 | TRBV6-1 | few | TRBD2 | TGTGCCAGCAGTGAAAATCGCCAGGCGGGAGTCCAAGAGACCCAGTACTTC | CASSENRQAGVQETQYF
TRBJ2-1 | TRBV19 | . | . | TGTGCCAGTAGTGAGAGTAGGAGTAGGAATGAGCAGTTCTTC | CASSESRSRNEQFF
TRBJ2-1 | TRBV23-1 | . | TRBD2 | TGCGCCAGCAGTCAACTAAAGACTAGCGGGAAGTGGAATGAGCAGTTCTTC | CASSQLKTSGKWNEQFF
TRBJ1-2 | TRBV5-1 | once | TRBD1 | TGCGCCAGCAGCCCCGGACAGGCCTCCTATGGCTACACCTTC | CASSPGQASYGYTF
TRBJ2-4 | TRBV28 | . | . | TGTGCCAGCTCCCTTACGGCCAAAAACAGTCAGTACTTC | CASSLTAKNSQYF
TRBJ2-1 | TRBV15 | . | TRBD2 | TGTGCCACCAGCAGAGTAGCAGCTAGCGGGAGTTATGAGCAGTTCTTC | CATSRVAASGSYEQFF
TRBJ1-5 | TRBV10-3 | . | TRBD1 | TGTGCCATCAGTGAGTCCCAAAAGGGACAGATCAATCAGCCCCAGCATTTT | CAISESQKGQINQPQHF
TRBJ2-4 | TRBV5-6 | . | . | TGTGCCAGCAGCTTGGTCGGGACACTCAAAAACAGTCAGTACTTC | CASSLVGTLKNSQYF
TRBJ2-7 | TRBV6-1 | . | TRBD1 | TGTGCCAGCAGTGAATTGGGACAGGGCCGCGAGCAGTACTTC | CASSELGQGREQYF
TRBJ2-4 | TRBV10-1 | once | TRBD2 | TGCGCCAGCAGTGACAGAGGGACTAGCGGGAAGGAGACCAAAAACATTCAGTACTTC | CASSDRGTSGKETKNIQYF
TRBJ2-7 | TRBV28 | . | . | TGTGCCAGCAGTCCCGTAGGTTGGAGGGCGCCTAGGAACGAGCAGTACTTC | CASSPVGWRAPRNEQYF
TRBJ2-7 | TRBV2 | . | TRBD1 | TGTGCCAGCCTGGACAGGGGGCAACCCTACGAGCAGTACTTC | CASLDRGQPYEQYF
TRBJ2-6 | TRBV18 | few | TRBD1 | TGTGCCAGCTCACCGACAGGGGGCCGCTCTGGGGCCAACGTCCTGACTTTC | CASSPTGGRSGANVLTF
TRBJ1-5 | TRBV6-4 | once | . | TGTGCCAGCAGTGCTGAACAGGGACAGCCCCAGCATTTT | CASSAEQGQPQHF
TRBJ1-4 | TRBV21-1 | once | . | TGTGCCAGCAGCAAAGGCCAGGAAAAACTGTTTTTT | CASSKGQEKLFF
TRBJ2-1 | TRBV18 | . | TRBD2 | TGTGCCAGCTCACCCGAGCGGGAGAGGTACAATGAGCAGTTCTTC | CASSPERERYNEQFF
TRBJ2-5 | TRBV7-9 | . | . | TGTGCCAGCAGCTTTCCCAGGGGCCTAGGACTGTTAGAGACCCAGTACTTC | CASSFPRGLGLLETQYF
TRBJ2-2 | TRBV11-2 | . | TRBD2 | TGTGCCAGCAGCTTGATCCCTAGCGGAGGCACCGGGGAGCTGTTTTTT | CASSLIPSGGTGELFF
TRBJ2-7 | TRBV5-5 | . | TRBD1 | TGTGCCAGCAGCATTACCGGGACAGGCGGCGAGCAGTACTTC | CASSITGTGGEQYF
TRBJ2-5 | TRBV2 | . | TRBD2 | TGTGCCAGCAGCGACGGACTAGCGGGGCGGAAGTACTTC | CASSDGLAGRKYF
TRBJ1-2 | TRBV14 | . | . | TGTGCCAGCAGCCAAGATCTTGCAGGGGCTGGCTACACCTTC | CASSQDLAGAGYTF
TRBJ2-3 | TRBV19 | few | TRBD2 | TGTGCCAGTAGTATAGGTAGCGGGAGAGCGGATACGCAGTATTTT | CASSIGSGRADTQYF
TRBJ2-7 | TRBV4-3 | . | . | TGCGCCAGCAGCCAAGGACAGGAATACTACGAGCAGTACTTC | CASSQGQEYYEQYF
TRBJ1-2 | TRBV28 | . | TRBD1 | TGTGCCAGCAGTTCAGACAGGGCTTCGGGACCGCACTATGGCTACACCTTC | CASSSDRASGPHYGYTF
TRBJ2-1 | TRBV15 | . | . | TGTGCCACCAGCAGAGAAGCAGGGGTCCATGAGCAGTTCTTC | CATSREAGVHEQFF
TRBJ2-7 | TRBV6-5 | once | TRBD2 | TGTGCCGGCAGTTACGGGGGGGCGGGTGAGCAGTACTTC | CAGSYGGAGEQYF
TRBJ2-5 | TRBV7-2 | . | . | TGTGCCAGCAGCTTAGTCCTGGGAGAAGGGACCCAGTACTTC | CASSLVLGEGTQYF
TRBJ2-2 | TRBV11-2 | . | TRBD2 | TGTGCCAGCAGCTTCTCTAGCGGAGCGAACACCGGGGAGCTGTTTTTT | CASSFSSGANTGELFF
TRBJ2-7 | TRBV7-8 | . | . | TGTGCCAGCAGCTTAGATACCCGGGTCGGCGAGCAGTACTTC | CASSLDTRVGEQYF
TRBJ2-7 | TRBV28 | . | TRBD1 | TGTGCCAGCAGTTACCCCAGGACAGGGAATTACGAGCAGTACTTC | CASSYPRTGNYEQYF
TRBJ2-3 | TRBV27 | few | TRBD2 | TGTGCCAGCAGGGATAGGACTAGCGGGAGCACAGATACGCAGTATTTT | CASRDRTSGSTDTQYF
TRBJ1-3 | TRBV29-1 | . | TRBD1 | TGCAGCGTTGTATTGGGACAGGGGGTAAACACCATATATTTT | CSVVLGQGVNTIYF
TRBJ2-7 | TRBV5-1 | . | TRBD2 | TGCGCCAGCAGCACGGGACTAGCGGGAGGGCCTAACTACGAGCAGTACTTC | CASSTGLAGGPNYEQYF
TRBJ2-7 | TRBV7-2 | . | . | TGTGCCAGCCGTCCCGCTCTAGCCGGCTCCTACGAGCAGTACTTC | CASRPALAGSYEQYF
TRBJ2-1 | TRBV6-5 | . | TRBD2 | TGTGCCAGCAGTGCGCTAGCGGGAGCCTACAATGAGCAGTTCTTC | CASSALAGAYNEQFF
TRBJ2-5 | TRBV5-1 | . | TRBD1 | TGCGCCAGCAGTACAGGGGCGACCCAAATAGAGACCCAGTACTTC | CASSTGATQIETQYF
TRBJ2-7 | TRBV5-5 | . | TRBD1 | TGTGCCAGCAGCGAAAGGGACAGCTCCTACGAGCAGTACTTC | CASSERDSSYEQYF
TRBJ2-3 | TRBV6-1 | . | . | TGTGCCAGCGGGAGGAGAACAGATACGCAGTATTTT | CASGRRTDTQYF
TRBJ2-7 | TRBV11-3 | . | . | TGTGCCAGCAGCCGGGGAGGTCAGCGGACCTCCTACGAGCAGTACTTC | CASSRGGQRTSYEQYF
TRBJ2-3 | TRBV7-9 | . | . | TGTGCCAGCAGCCGCAGACAGAACACAGATACGCAGTATTTT | CASSRRQNTDTQYF
TRBJ2-1 | TRBV6-6 | . | . | TGTGCCAGCAGTCACGGGCGGGGAAGCTCCTACAATGAGCAGTTCTTC | CASSHGRGSSYNEQFF
TRBJ2-7 | TRBV28 | . | TRBD1 | TGTGCCAGCAGTTTCAGCCTTCGACAGGGCTCAGGAAACGAGCAGTACTTC | CASSFSLRQGSGNEQYF
TRBJ1-2 | TRBV6-5 | . | . | TGTGCCAGCAGGACAGTTGGCCTTGGCTACACCTTC | CASRTVGLGYTF
TRBJ2-3 | TRBV5-1 | . | TRBD2 | TGCGCCAGCAGCGGCGGACTAGCTAGCACAGATACGCAGTATTTT | CASSGGLASTDTQYF
TRBJ1-5 | TRBV6-6 | . | . | TGTGCCAGCAGTCCTAATCAGCCCCAGCATTTT | CASSPNQPQHF
TRBJ2-5 | TRBV25-1 | . | . | TGTGCCAGCAGTGAATATCAGCGAAGCAAAGAGACCCAGTACTTC | CASSEYQRSKETQYF
TRBJ2-2 | TRBV5-1 | . | . | TGCGCCAGCAGCTTGGCCTCGGGGAACACCGGGGAGCTGTTTTTT | CASSLASGNTGELFF
TRBJ2-1 | TRBV10-3 | . | TRBD2 | TGTGCCATCAGTGAGCCGAGCGGGAGTCGTTTTTTTGAGCAGTTCTTC | CAISEPSGSRFFEQFF
TRBJ2-5 | TRBV7-2 | . | . | TGTGCCAGCAGCTTAGCCGGTTTGGAGGGAGAGACCCAGTACTTC | CASSLAGLEGETQYF
TRBJ1-1 | TRBV7-2 | . | . | TGTGCCAGCAGCTTAGAGGGGGGGCCGAGAGCTTTCTTT | CASSLEGGPRAFF
TRBJ2-7 | TRBV11-2 | . | . | TGTGCCAGCAGCTTCCAGGGTTCCTACGAGCAGTACTTC | CASSFQGSYEQYF
TRBJ1-4 | TRBV15 | . | TRBD1 | TGTGCCACCAGCAGAACACGGGACAGTCGAGAAAAACTGTTTTTT | CATSRTRDSREKLFF
TRBJ2-6 | TRBV4-2 | once | . | TGTGCCAGCAGCTCGACAGGGAGGTCCGGGGTCAACGTCCTGACTTTC | CASSSTGRSGVNVLTF